This T cell receptor beta chain was profiled in a study of Ad26.COV2.S vaccination and SARS-CoV-2 variants. Study details: Within the COV1001 Ad26.COV2.S trial arm, the donor was enrolled.

Study conclusions and caveats: Non-spike TCR breadth showed similarity between vaccine and placebo recipients.

Here immunoSEQ multiplex PCR was the method, and the copy in TCRdb shows in-frame clones only, minus some. Of 430,000 or so clones listed, approximately 92% are singletons. The treatment: 19 received Ad26.COV2.S at low or high dose, single or two shots; 5 received placebo; per-sample allocation not given. Sampling occurred on day 63 after the first vaccine or placebo injection. Concerning this clone itself: Its antigen remains unidentified.

The V gene's germline CDR1 is MNHEY and CDR2 SVGEGT. This CDR3 spans 14 amino acids. The V and J ends lost 6 bases and 4 bases, in that order; junction bases with no gene match: 7. Sequenced here: peripheral blood, sampled in a trial of Ad26.COV2.S vaccine versus placebo. J is TRBJ1-2 and V is TRBV6-2 or TRBV6-3; 8 positions match TRBD1. The receptor was isolated from a person aged 18-65 years who received the Ad26.COV2.S COVID-19 vaccine or a placebo. CDR3 in amino acids: CASSPGQGRYGYTF. The CDR3 bases are TGTGCCAGCAGCCCCGGACAGGGTCGCTATGGCTACACCTTC.